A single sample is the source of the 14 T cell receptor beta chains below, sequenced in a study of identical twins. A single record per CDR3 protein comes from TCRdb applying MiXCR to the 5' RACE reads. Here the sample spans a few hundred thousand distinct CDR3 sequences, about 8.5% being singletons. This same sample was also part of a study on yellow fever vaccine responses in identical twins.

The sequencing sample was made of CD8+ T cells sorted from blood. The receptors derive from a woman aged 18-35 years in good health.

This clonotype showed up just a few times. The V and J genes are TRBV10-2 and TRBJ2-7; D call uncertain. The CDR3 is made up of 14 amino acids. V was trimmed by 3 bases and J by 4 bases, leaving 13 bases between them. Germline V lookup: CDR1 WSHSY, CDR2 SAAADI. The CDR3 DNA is TGCGCCAGCAGTGATATGTGGACGGGTTACGAGCAGTACTTC. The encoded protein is CASSDMWTGYEQYF.

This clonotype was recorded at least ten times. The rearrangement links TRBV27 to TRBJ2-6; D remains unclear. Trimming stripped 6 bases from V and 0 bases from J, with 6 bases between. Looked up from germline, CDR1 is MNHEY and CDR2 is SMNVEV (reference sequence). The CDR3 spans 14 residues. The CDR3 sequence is CASSRNSGANVLTF. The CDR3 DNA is TGTGCCAGCAGCCGGAACTCTGGGGCCAACGTCCTGACTTTC.

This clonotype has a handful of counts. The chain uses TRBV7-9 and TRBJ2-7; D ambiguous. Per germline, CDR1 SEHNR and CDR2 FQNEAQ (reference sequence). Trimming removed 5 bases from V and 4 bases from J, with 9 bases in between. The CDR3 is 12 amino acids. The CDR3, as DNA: TGTGCCAGCAGCCTAGAGCTATACGAGCAGTACTTC. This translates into CASSLELYEQYF.

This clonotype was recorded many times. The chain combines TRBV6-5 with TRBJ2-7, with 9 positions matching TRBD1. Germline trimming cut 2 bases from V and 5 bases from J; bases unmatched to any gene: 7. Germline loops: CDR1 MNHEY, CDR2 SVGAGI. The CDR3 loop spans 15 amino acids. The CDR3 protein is CASSYPGTGRNEQYF. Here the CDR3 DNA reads TGTGCCAGCAGTTACCCCGGGACAGGGAGAAACGAGCAGTACTTC.

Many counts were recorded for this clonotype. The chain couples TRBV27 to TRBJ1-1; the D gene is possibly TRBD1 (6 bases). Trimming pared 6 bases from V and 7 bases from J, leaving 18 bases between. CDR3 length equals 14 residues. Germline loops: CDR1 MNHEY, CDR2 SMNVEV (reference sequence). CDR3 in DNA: TGTGCCAGCAGGGCGGAGACAGGCTCACATGAAGCTTTCTTT. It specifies CASRAETGSHEAFF.

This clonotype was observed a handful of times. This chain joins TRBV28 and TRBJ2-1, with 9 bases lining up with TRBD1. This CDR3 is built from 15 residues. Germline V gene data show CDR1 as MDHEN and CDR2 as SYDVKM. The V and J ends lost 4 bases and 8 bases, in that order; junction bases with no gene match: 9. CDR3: CASSSPGQGWDEQFF. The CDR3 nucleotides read TGTGCCAGCAGTTCCCCGGGACAGGGTTGGGATGAGCAGTTCTTC.

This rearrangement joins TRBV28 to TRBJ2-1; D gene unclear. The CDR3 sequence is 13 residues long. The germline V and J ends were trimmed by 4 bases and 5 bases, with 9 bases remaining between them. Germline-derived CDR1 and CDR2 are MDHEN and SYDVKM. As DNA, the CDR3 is TGTGCCAGCAGTTCACAGCTAGACAATGAGCAGTTCTTC. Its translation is CASSSQLDNEQFF.

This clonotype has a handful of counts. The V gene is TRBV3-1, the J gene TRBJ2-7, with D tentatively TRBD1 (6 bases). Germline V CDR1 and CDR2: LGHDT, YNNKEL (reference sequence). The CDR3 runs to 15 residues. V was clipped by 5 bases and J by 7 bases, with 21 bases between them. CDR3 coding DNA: TGTGCCAGCAGCACTCTACAGGGTGGGGATTGGGAGCAGTACTTC. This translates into CASSTLQGGDWEQYF.

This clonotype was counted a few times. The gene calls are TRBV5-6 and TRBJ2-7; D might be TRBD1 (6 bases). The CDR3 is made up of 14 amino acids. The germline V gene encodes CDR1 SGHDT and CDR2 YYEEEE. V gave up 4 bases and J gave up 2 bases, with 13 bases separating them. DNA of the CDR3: TGTGCCAGCAGCCTACAGGGCCTTACCTACGAGCAGTACTTC. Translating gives CASSLQGLTYEQYF.

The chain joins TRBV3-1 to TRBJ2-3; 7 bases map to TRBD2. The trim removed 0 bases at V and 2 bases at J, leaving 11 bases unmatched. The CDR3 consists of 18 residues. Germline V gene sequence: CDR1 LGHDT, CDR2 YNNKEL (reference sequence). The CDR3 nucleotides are TGTGCCAGCAGCCAAGAATTTCGCGGGAGTGAGTTCACAGATACGCAGTATTTT. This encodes CASSQEFRGSEFTDTQYF.

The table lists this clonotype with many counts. The chain's CDR3 is CASSLDIGAEGTDTQYF. The CDR3 nucleotides read TGTGCCAGCAGCTTAGATATCGGGGCGGAGGGCACAGATACGCAGTATTTT. The chain combines TRBV7-9 with TRBJ2-3; D might be TRBD1 or TRBD2, each matching 5 bases. CDR3 size: 17 residues. CDR1 and CDR2 from the germline V gene are SEHNR and FQNEAQ (reference sequence). The V end lost 1 base, the J end lost 1 base, and 15 bases lay between the germline ends.

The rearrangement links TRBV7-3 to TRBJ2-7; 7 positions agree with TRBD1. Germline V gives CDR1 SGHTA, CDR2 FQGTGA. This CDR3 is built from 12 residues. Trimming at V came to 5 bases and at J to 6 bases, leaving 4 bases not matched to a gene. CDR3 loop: CASSAYRGEQYF. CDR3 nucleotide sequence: TGTGCCAGCAGCGCCTACAGGGGCGAGCAGTACTTC.

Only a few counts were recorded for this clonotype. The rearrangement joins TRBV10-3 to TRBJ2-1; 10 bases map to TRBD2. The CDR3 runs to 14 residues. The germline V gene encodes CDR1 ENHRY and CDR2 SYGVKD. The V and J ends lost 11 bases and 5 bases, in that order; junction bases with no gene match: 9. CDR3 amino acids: CALQREGLNNEQFF. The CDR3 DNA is TGTGCCTTGCAGCGGGAGGGCCTGAACAATGAGCAGTTCTTC.

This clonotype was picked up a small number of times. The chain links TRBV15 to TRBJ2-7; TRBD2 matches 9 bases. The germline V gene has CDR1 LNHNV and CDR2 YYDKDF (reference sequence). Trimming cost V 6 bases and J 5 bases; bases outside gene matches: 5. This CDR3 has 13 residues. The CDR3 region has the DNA TGTGCCACCAGGGTTAGCGGGAGTCACGAGCAGTACTTC. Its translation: CATRVSGSHEQYF.